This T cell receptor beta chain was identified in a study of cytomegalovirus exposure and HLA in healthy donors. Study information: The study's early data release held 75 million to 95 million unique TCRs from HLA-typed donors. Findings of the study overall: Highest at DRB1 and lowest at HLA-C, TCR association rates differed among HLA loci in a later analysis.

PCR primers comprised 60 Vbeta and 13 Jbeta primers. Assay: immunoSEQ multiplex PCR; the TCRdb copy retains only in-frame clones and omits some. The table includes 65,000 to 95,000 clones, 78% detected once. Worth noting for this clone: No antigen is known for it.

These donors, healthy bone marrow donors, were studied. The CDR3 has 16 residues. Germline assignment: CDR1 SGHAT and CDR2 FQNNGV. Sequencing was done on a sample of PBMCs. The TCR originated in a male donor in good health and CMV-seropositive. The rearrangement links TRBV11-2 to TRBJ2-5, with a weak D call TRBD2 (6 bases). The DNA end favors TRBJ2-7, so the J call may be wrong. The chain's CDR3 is CASSLEPLGGVDEQYF. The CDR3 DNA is TGTGCCAGCAGCTTAGAGCCGTTAGGAGGGGTGGACGAGCAGTACTTC.